This passage covers 13 T cell receptor beta chains from one sample sequenced in a study of radiotherapy plus CTLA-4 blockade in lung cancer (dated by TCRdb to 2016 to 2018). The library relied on the immunoSEQ multiplex PCR assay. What TCRdb holds here is the immuneACCESS table cut down to in-frame rearrangements. Part of the clones is not present; checked against another copy, under half of the missing clones reflect an unresolved V gene, and the others are unexplained. The sample contains roughly 60,000 clones, around 69% of them found a single time. Of the sample, 2.5% to 3% is held by the ten largest clones. Material: peripheral blood, obtained from a patient treated with radiotherapy plus ipilimumab. Receptors originate from a human donor with non-small cell lung cancer who had a complete response to radiotherapy plus ipilimumab.

The rearrangement joins TRBV5-1 to TRBJ1-2; no firm D call. V lost 0 bases and J lost 6, with 12 bases in between. CDR3 length equals 14 residues. The germline CDR1 and CDR2 sequences are SGHRS and YFSETQ. The CDR3 nucleotides read TGCGCCAGCAGCTTGGATCCCTCGAGGGATGGCTACACCTTC. It specifies CASSLDPSRDGYTF.

The chain recombines TRBV7-8 with TRBJ1-5; tentatively, D is TRBD1 (5 bases). The germline V gene encodes CDR1 SGHVS and CDR2 FQNEAQ. CDR3 size: 15 residues. The V end was cut by 1 base, the J end by 0 bases, with 7 bases between. In DNA form, the CDR3 reads TGTGCCAGCAGCTTAGGGACAAGTAGCAATCAGCCCCAGCATTTT. This codes for CASSLGTSSNQPQHF.

The chain employs TRBV7-3 and TRBJ1-1; maybe TRBD1 (5 bases). Trimming took off 4 bases at V and 7 bases at J, with 13 bases between the two ends. CDR3 length equals 13 residues. Germline V gene lookup returns CDR1 SGHTA and CDR2 FQGTGA. The CDR3 DNA reads as TGTGCCAGCAGCTCCCGACAGAGTGGTGAAGCTTTCTTT. This translates into CASSSRQSGEAFF.

This rearrangement joins TRBV18 to TRBJ1-2; TRBD1 matches 8 bases. V was pared by 5 bases and J by 5 bases, with 4 bases of the junction left unmatched. The CDR3 sequence is 13 residues long. Germline assignment: CDR1 KGHSH and CDR2 LQKENI. The CDR3, as DNA: TGTGCCAGCTCAGAGGACAGGGTATATGGCTACACCTTC. This gives the protein CASSEDRVYGYTF.

This chain connects TRBV30 to TRBJ1-5, with 8 bases aligning to TRBD1. V lost 3 bases and J lost 0; bases outside the gene matches: 10. CDR3 length equals 17 residues. Per germline, CDR1 GTSNPN and CDR2 SVGIG (reference sequence). The CDR3 coding sequence is TGTGCCTGGAGCGGGCGAGACAGGGGAGGTAGCAATCAGCCCCAGCATTTT. This codes for CAWSGRDRGGSNQPQHF.

This clone was detected a few times. V usage is TRBV28 and J usage is TRBJ1-3, with 7 nucleotides matching TRBD1. With V trimmed by 4 bases and J by 4 bases, 4 bases remained unmatched. Germline V gene data show CDR1 as MDHEN and CDR2 as SYDVKM. The length of the CDR3 is 14 residues. CDR3 in amino acids: CASSSTGRGNTIYF. Written as DNA, the CDR3 is TGTGCCAGCAGTTCGACAGGGAGAGGAAACACCATATATTTT. Filled out from reference TRBV28 and TRBJ1-3, the complete variable domain reads DVKVTQSSRYLVKRTGEKVFLECVQDMDHENMFWYRQDPGLGLRLIYFSYDVKMKEKGDIPEGYSVSREKKERFSLILESASTNQTSMYLCASSSTGRGNTIYFGEGSWLTVV.

The table lists this clone with a count of one. The chain uses TRBV20-1 and TRBJ1-1, with a tentative D call TRBD1 (6 bases). Germline CDR1 and CDR2: DFQATT and SNEGSKA (reference sequence). CDR3 size: 11 residues. The V end lost 7 bases, the J end lost 1 base, and 7 bases lay between the germline ends. The CDR3 loop reads CSVQGNTEAFF. The CDR3 coding sequence is TGCAGTGTACAGGGGAACACTGAAGCTTTCTTT.

V gene TRBV5-4 combines with J gene TRBJ2-1; the match to TRBD2 covers 11 bases. V lost 4 bases, J lost 2 bases, and 5 bases stayed unmatched. This CDR3 contains 16 residues. Germline CDR1 is SGHNT and CDR2 is YYREEE (reference sequence). The chain's CDR3 is CASSPRLAGTYNEQFF. The CDR3, as DNA: TGTGCCAGCAGCCCCCGACTAGCGGGGACCTACAATGAGCAGTTCTTC.

As regards this clone: This may stem from a read error, because a much larger clone lies one nucleotide away. This rearrangement joins TRBV5-4 to TRBJ1-2; TRBD1 is a possible D gene (6 bases). V was clipped by 2 bases and J by 4 bases, with 9 bases between them. Germline CDR1 SGHNT, CDR2 YYREEE (reference sequence). The CDR3 runs 13 residues. Written as DNA, the CDR3 is TGTGCCAGCAGCTTAAACAGGGCCTATGGCTACACCTTC. Its translation is CASSLNRAYGYTF.

The chain joins TRBV7-6 to TRBJ2-5; TRBD1 is a possible D gene (7 bases). The DNA end is more similar to TRBJ2-7, so the J call may be wrong. Germline loops: CDR1 SGHVS, CDR2 FNYEAQ. The CDR3 contains 17 residues. The CDR3 loop reads CASSLEPGAGGSYEQYF. In DNA form, the CDR3 reads TGTGCCAGCAGTCTTGAACCGGGGGCAGGGGGATCTTACGAGCAGTACTTC.

Worth noting for this clone: Compared with germline, one end of the junction differs, possibly owing to a read error. The J gene is TRBJ2-1, the V gene TRBV5-1, with 10 bases identical to TRBD2. The CDR3 runs to 12 residues. CDR1 is SGHRS, CDR2 YFSETQ, per germline. The CDR3 sequence: CASSSASGGPIF. In nucleotides, the CDR3 is TGCGCCAGCAGCTCGGCTAGCGGGGGCCCGATCTTC.

The chain employs TRBV11-2 and TRBJ1-2; D not certain. Looked up from germline, CDR1 is SGHAT and CDR2 is FQNNGV. This CDR3 is built from 14 residues. Trimming removed 0 bases at V and 2 bases at J, with 7 bases between. CDR3 in DNA: TGTGCCAGCAGCTTAGAGGGCAGGAACTATGGCTACACCTTC. Translating gives CASSLEGRNYGYTF.

This clone appeared a few times. The rearrangement uses TRBV28 and TRBJ1-1; maybe TRBD1 (6 bases). Trimming left V 7 bases short and J 7 bases short, with 16 bases between. There are 13 residues in the CDR3. Germline V gives CDR1 MDHEN, CDR2 SYDVKM. CDR3 nucleotide sequence: TGTGCCAGCATTCTACTAGGGACATTTGAAGCTTTCTTT. Translating it yields CASILLGTFEAFF.